This TCR beta chain is from a study of T cells after yellow fever vaccination (dated by TCRdb to the late 2010s). Turning to the overall study: The SMART-Seq v4 Ultra Low Input RNA kit was used to prepare libraries from fractions with low cell numbers. To follow T-cell clones before and after primary and booster YFV17D yellow fever vaccination, bulk TCR alpha and beta repertoires were sequenced over time. Two healthy male donors, one aged 18 to 30 and one aged 30 to 40 years, made up the cohort. Blood was collected at multiple timepoints before and after primary and secondary immunization, and bulk PBMC replicates and cell subsets were isolated.

Reading the germline V gene gives CDR1 LGHNA and CDR2 YSLEER. V was cut back by 2 bases and J by 5 bases, leaving a gap of 9 bases between them. CDR3 length: 13 amino acids, cysteine to phenylalanine. Left in the record is the CDR3 DNA by itself, 39 bases read in frame from the first base. The paper's findings and limits, for the study overall: Computational filtering was needed because FACS-sorted repertoires could contain abundant contaminating clonotypes from the bulk population. Only a couple of donors were included in the study, so the extent to which the findings can be generalized is limited. A small fraction of clonotypes showed up in both the CD4 and CD8 compartments, probably as a result of convergent recombination. Most clones expanded after primary vaccination were re-detected after the booster (almost 97% of CD4 and roughly 87% of CD8), suggesting broad memory maintenance. The secondary T-cell response was weaker than the primary response but faster, peaking on day 5 instead of day 15.

The treatment or condition tag for this specimen amounts to: live attenuated yellow fever vaccine strain. PBMCs were isolated from peripheral blood using a standard Ficoll-Paque protocol. Dynabeads CD4 and CD8 positive selection kits were used to isolate CD4 and CD8 T-cell fractions. TriZol was used to extract RNA from bulk PBMCs, from CD4 and CD8 fractions, and from dextramer-positive and dextramer-negative fractions. TCRdb names Illumina NovaSeq 6000 as the instrument used. TCR cDNA was synthesized by 5'RACE template switching, which introduced a universal primer site and unique molecular identifiers. Priming of cDNA synthesis was performed from both the TCR alpha and TCR beta constant segments. Two PCR steps were used to amplify libraries, with sample barcodes and sequencing adapters being added in the second step. Sequencing of libraries was done on Illumina HiSeq 2500 (2x100 bp) or NovaSeq (2x150 bp). As for how the authors treated the data: Reads were demultiplexed and collapsed into UMI consensus sequences with MIGEC, and V(D)J alignment was performed with MiXCR. Vaccine-responding clonotypes were defined with edgeR using replicate PBMC samples, requiring FDR below 0.01 and a log2 fold change above 5 up to day 15. Each bulk clonotype received a CD4 or CD8 identity based on whether the sequenced CD4 or CD8 repertoire contained that clonotype at higher abundance. Starting from the raw public reads, TCRdb applied fastp trimming at Q25, assembled clones with MiXCR and retained in-frame beta chains. Each CDR3 protein gets just one entry, which takes the most common genes and DNA from the rows behind it. The V and J calls here are based on TCRdb, not the publication. This sample lists under 400,000 distinct CDR3 sequences; approximately 12% were detected once. The ten largest account for 2.5% to 4% of the sample.

This clonotype has a handful of counts. Its antigen target is currently unknown. It has no much larger one-base neighbor in the sample; base qualities were not kept. The sample was CD4+ T cells sorted from PBMCs, taken 15 days after the yellow fever booster vaccination. The chain uses TRBV4-3 and TRBJ2-5; no D gene call is confident. The TCR sequence derives from a young man who received the YFV17D yellow fever vaccine. The encoded CDR3 is CASSQSPAETQYF. The DNA sequence is given as TGCGCCAGCAGCCAAAGCCCGGCGGAGACCCAGTACTTC.